This paragraph reports one T cell receptor (beta chain). A read error may produce the germline difference seen at one junction end. RNA was extracted from bulk tissue without any cell sorting. Distant lung tissue was collected more than 3 cm away from the tumor edge. The data stem from a study of tumor and adjacent non-tumor tissue in lung cancer. A modified ARM-PCR protocol with three rounds of nested PCR amplified TCRbeta. TCRdb re-derived calls from the multiplex PCR reads in MiXCR, one entry per CDR3 protein. The data show 80,000 to 130,000 distinct CDR3 sequences, with 65% seen just once and around 19% held by the top ten. Material: distant non-tumor lung tissue. This clonotype originated in a young man with non-small cell lung cancer.

DNA for the CDR3: TGTGCCAGCAGCCACGCTTCCGGGACAGGGGGCACTGAAGCTATATTT. Residues: CASSHASGTGGTEAIF. The chain combines TRBV11-2 with TRBJ1-1; TRBD1 matches at 12 bases. Germline CDR1 is SGHAT and CDR2 is FQNNGV. The CDR3 sequence is 16 residues long.